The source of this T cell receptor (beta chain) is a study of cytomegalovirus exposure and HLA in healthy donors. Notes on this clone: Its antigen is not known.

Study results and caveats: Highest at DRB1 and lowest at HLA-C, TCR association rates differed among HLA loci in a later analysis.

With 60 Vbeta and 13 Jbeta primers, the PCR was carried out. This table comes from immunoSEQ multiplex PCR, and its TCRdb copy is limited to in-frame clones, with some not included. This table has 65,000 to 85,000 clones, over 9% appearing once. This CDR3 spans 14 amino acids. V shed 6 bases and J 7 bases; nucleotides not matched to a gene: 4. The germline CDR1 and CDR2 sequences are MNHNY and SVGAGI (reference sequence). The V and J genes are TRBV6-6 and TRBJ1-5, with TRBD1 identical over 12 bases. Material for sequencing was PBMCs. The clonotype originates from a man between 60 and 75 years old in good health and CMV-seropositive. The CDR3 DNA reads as TGTGCCAGCAGGGGGACAGGGGGCATCCAGCCCCAGCATTTT. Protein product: CASRGTGGIQPQHF.